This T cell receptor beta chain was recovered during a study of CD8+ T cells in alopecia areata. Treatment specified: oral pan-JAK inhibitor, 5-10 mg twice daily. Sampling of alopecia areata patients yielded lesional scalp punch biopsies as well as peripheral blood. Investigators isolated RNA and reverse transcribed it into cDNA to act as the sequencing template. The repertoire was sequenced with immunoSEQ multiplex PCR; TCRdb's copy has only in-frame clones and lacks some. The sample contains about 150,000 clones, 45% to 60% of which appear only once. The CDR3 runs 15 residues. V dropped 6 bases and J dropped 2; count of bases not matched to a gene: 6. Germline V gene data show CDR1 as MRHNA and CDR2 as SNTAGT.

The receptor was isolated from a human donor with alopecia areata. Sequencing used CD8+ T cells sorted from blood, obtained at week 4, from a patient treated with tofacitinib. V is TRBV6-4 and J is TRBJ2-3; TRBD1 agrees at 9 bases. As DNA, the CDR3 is TGTGCCAGCAGATCCGGGACAGGGCACACAGATACGCAGTATTTT. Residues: CASRSGTGHTDTQYF.